The next 4 T cell receptor beta chains were all read from a single sample in a study of regulatory T cells in long-lasting Graves disease. The authors built TCR beta libraries using iRepertoire HTBI primers and Arm-PCR of CDR3 regions. MiXCR, run by TCRdb on the multiplex PCR reads, gives a single entry per CDR3 protein. The sample comprises hundreds of thousands of distinct CDR3 sequences, approximately 15% of which are singletons, and approximately 7.6% rests with the top ten. Time point indicated: newly diagnosed GD, antithyroid drugs for less than 3 months. PBMCs were the source of the RNA used for TCR sequencing. The sample was also reused in another study, on T cells in Graves' hyperthyroidism and ophthalmopathy.

The sample was peripheral blood mononuclear cells (PBMCs), taken at new diagnosis, from a patient treated with antithyroid drugs. These receptors were obtained from a middle-aged woman with Graves disease.

This clonotype was observed a handful of times. CDR3 residues: CASSYVDFRITYNEQFF. The CDR3 nucleotides are TGTGCCAGCAGTTACGTGGACTTCCGCATAACCTACAATGAGCAGTTCTTC. The chain recombines TRBV6-9 with TRBJ2-1, with D possibly being TRBD2 (5 bases). CDR1 and CDR2 (germline): MNHGY, SVAAGI. V was clipped by 3 bases and J by 2 bases, with 17 bases between them. The CDR3 is 17 amino acids.

This clonotype has ten or more counts. V and J are TRBV28 and TRBJ1-1, with D hard to call. The CDR3 spans 14 residues. V lost 2 bases and J 3 bases, leaving 10 bases between the germline ends. Looked up from germline, CDR1 is MDHEN and CDR2 is SYDVKM. The CDR3 reads CASSLPGYHTEAFF. CDR3 coding DNA: TGTGCCAGCAGTTTACCCGGGTATCACACTGAAGCTTTCTTT. Drawing the rest from reference TRBV28 and TRBJ1-1, the complete variable domain is DVKVTQSSRYLVKRTGEKVFLECVQDMDHENMFWYRQDPGLGLRLIYFSYDVKMKEKGDIPEGYSVSREKKERFSLILESASTNQTSMYLCASSLPGYHTEAFFGQGTRLTVV.

This clonotype was picked up many times. The V call is TRBV24-1, the J call TRBJ2-2; D may be TRBD1 (6 bases). Germline values: CDR1 KGHDR, CDR2 SFDVKD. This CDR3 has 16 residues. V dropped 7 bases and J dropped 2 bases, with 16 bases sitting between them. CDR3 bases: TGTGCCACCAGCGCCGTACAGGGATATAACACCGGGGAGCTGTTTTTT. Translated, it gives CATSAVQGYNTGELFF.

This clonotype came up many times. V usage is TRBV11-3 and J usage is TRBJ2-2; TRBD2 matches at 8 bases. The CDR3 has 16 amino acids. Germline V gene lookup returns CDR1 SGHNT and CDR2 YENEEA. V lost 1 base to trimming and J lost 1 base; unmatched junction nucleotides: 2. CDR3 sequence: CASSLVSGMNTGELFF. DNA of the CDR3: TGTGCCAGCAGCTTAGTTAGCGGGATGAACACCGGGGAGCTGTTTTTT. Filled out from reference TRBV11-3 and TRBJ2-2, the complete variable domain reads EAGVVQSPRYKIIEKKQPVAFWCNPISGHNTLYWYLQNLGQGPELLIRYENEEAVDDSQLPKDRFSAERLKGVDSTLKIQPAELGDSAVYLCASSLVSGMNTGELFFGEGSRLTVL.